The 16 T cell receptor beta chains listed next were all sequenced from one sample in a study of blood T cells in healthy people across ages. Combining a sample-barcoded 5' primer with a J-beta primer mix, a second PCR ran for about 6 to 11 cycles. TCRdb passed the 5' RACE reads through MiXCR, listing each CDR3 protein once. Among over a million distinct CDR3 sequences listed, roughly 45% were seen once. The specimen sequenced was blood. The receptors stem from a woman aged 55-70 years in good health.

The chain uses TRBV20-1 and TRBJ2-1, with a possible D match to TRBD2 (6 bases). The CDR3 totals 12 residues. Germline loops: CDR1 DFQATT, CDR2 SNEGSKA (reference sequence). Deletions cut 2 bases from V and 10 bases from J, with 12 bases between. The CDR3 here is CSARHPGREQFF. DNA for the CDR3: TGCAGTGCTAGACATCCAGGGAGGGAGCAGTTCTTC.

The V and J genes are TRBV7-9 and TRBJ2-3, with D perhaps TRBD1 (5 bases). Trimming cost V 5 bases and J 2 bases, with 20 bases left between them. Per the germline V gene, CDR1 is SEHNR and CDR2 is FQNEAQ (reference sequence). CDR3 length: 17 residues. The CDR3 DNA follows: TGTGCCAGCAGCCCCAGGCTGGTGCAGGGCCCCACAGATACGCAGTATTTT. Translating gives CASSPRLVQGPTDTQYF.

A few counts support this clonotype. The chain employs TRBV15 and TRBJ2-1; 8 bases are shared with TRBD2. The CDR3 sequence is 16 residues long. J was trimmed by 6 bases and V by 0 bases; bases with no gene match: 7. Germline values: CDR1 LNHNV, CDR2 YYDKDF (reference sequence). CDR3 bases: TGTGCCACCAGCAGAGATCGGGGACTAGGGGGCAATGAGCAGTTCTTC. Protein product: CATSRDRGLGGNEQFF.

This clonotype was seen only a few times. The chain's CDR3 is CASSSRIGDEAFF. CDR3 in DNA: TGTGCCAGCAGCTCCCGAATCGGGGATGAAGCTTTCTTT. This chain uses TRBV7-6 with TRBJ1-1; no reliable D call. This CDR3 region has 13 residues. V was shortened by 4 bases and J by 7 bases, with 13 bases between the two germline ends. Germline CDR1 SGHVS, CDR2 FNYEAQ. The full variable domain, in which reference TRBV7-6 and TRBJ1-1 provide the parts outside the CDR3, is GAGVSQSPRYKVTKRGQDVALRCDPISGHVSLYWYRQALGQGPEFLTYFNYEAQQDKSGLPNDRFSAERPEGSISTLTIQRTEQRDSAMYRCASSSRIGDEAFFGQGTRLTVV.

This clonotype has more than one count but fewer than ten. This sequence joins TRBV5-1 and TRBJ2-3; 7 nucleotides line up with TRBD2. CDR3 length: 16 amino acids. V lost 5 bases to trimming and J lost 0 bases; unmatched junction nucleotides: 9. Germline CDR1 reads SGHRS; CDR2 reads YFSETQ. CDR3 region: CASRLGLADSTDTQYF. DNA of the CDR3: TGCGCCAGCAGGCTGGGTCTAGCGGATAGCACAGATACGCAGTATTTT. The full variable domain, in which reference TRBV5-1 and TRBJ2-3 provide the parts outside the CDR3, is KAGVTQTPRYLIKTRGQQVTLSCSPISGHRSVSWYQQTPGQGLQFLFEYFSETQRNKGNFPGRFSGRQFSNSRSEMNVSTLELGDSALYLCASRLGLADSTDTQYFGPGTRLTVL.

The sample holds a few counts of this clonotype. The chain uses TRBV2 and TRBJ1-2; no clear D gene. V gave up 5 bases and J gave up 3 bases, with 13 bases separating them. Germline loops: CDR1 SNHLY, CDR2 FYNNEI. This CDR3 region has 14 residues. In DNA, the CDR3 is TGTGCCAGCAGTCAGGACCCAAGGGACTATGGCTACACCTTC. Translation gives CASSQDPRDYGYTF.

The chain joins TRBV12-3 or TRBV12-4 to TRBJ2-1; no definite D call. The CDR3 extends over 11 amino acids. The V end was cut by 2 bases, the J end by 14 bases, with 10 bases between. CDR3 nucleotide sequence: TGTGCCAGCAGTTTAATGGGATTAAAGTTCTTC. This sequence encodes CASSLMGLKFF.

This clonotype was counted at least ten times. The chain combines TRBV10-3 with TRBJ2-5; no reliable D call. The CDR3 length is 14 residues. Trimming cost V 4 bases and J 3 bases, with 12 bases left between them. Germline V CDR1 and CDR2: ENHRY, SYGVKD. CDR3 sequence (DNA): TGTGCCATCAGTGCTAGGCCCCGGGAAGAGACCCAGTACTTC. Translating gives CAISARPREETQYF.

The rearrangement links TRBV3-1 to TRBJ1-2, with a tentative D call TRBD1 (5 bases). V was pared by 1 base and J by 4 bases, with 13 bases between. The CDR3 covers 15 residues. Germline-derived CDR1 and CDR2 are LGHDT and YNNKEL (reference sequence). The CDR3 protein is CASSQGGGEPYGYTF. The CDR3 DNA is TGTGCCAGCAGCCAAGGAGGAGGGGAACCCTATGGCTACACCTTC.

The chain has TRBV29-1 and TRBJ1-1; the D is unclear. V was shortened by 4 bases and J by 6 bases, with 12 bases between the two germline ends. The CDR3 sequence is 12 residues long. Germline lookup yields CDR1 SQVTM and CDR2 ANQGSEA. The CDR3 DNA follows: TGCAGCGTTGGAGAGGGTTTGGCTGAAGCTTTCTTT. As protein: CSVGEGLAEAFF.

This clonotype was found a few times. CDR3 sequence: CSARQVGVRETQYF. The CDR3 coding sequence is TGCAGTGCTCGCCAAGTGGGGGTGAGGGAGACCCAGTACTTC. This chain uses TRBV20-1 with TRBJ2-5; possibly TRBD1 or TRBD2 for D (5 bases each). V lost 5 bases to trimming and J lost 5 bases, with 18 bases between them. This CDR3 has 14 amino acids. Germline CDR1 is DFQATT and CDR2 is SNEGSKA (reference sequence).

This chain links TRBV6-5 with TRBJ1-1; D may be TRBD1 (5 bases). Trimming shortened V by 1 base and J by 5 bases, and 17 bases separated the two germline ends. The CDR3 has 16 amino acids. CDR1 is MNHEY, CDR2 SVGAGI, per germline. The CDR3 here is CASSYWGREGFTEAFF. CDR3 coding DNA: TGTGCCAGCAGTTACTGGGGCAGGGAGGGTTTTACTGAAGCTTTCTTT.

This clonotype has just a few counts. This sequence joins TRBV3-1 and TRBJ2-2; weak D call: TRBD2 (6 bases). The CDR3 is made up of 15 amino acids. CDR1 and CDR2 from the germline V gene are LGHDT and YNNKEL (reference sequence). Between the trimmed V and J ends, which lost 4 bases and 4 bases, there was a span of 13 bases. CDR3 nucleotides: TGTGCCAGCAGCCCCCGACTAGTTGGCACCGGGGAGCTGTTTTTT. It translates to CASSPRLVGTGELFF.

The chain combines TRBV7-9 with TRBJ1-2; 9 bases align to TRBD1. J lost 1 base, V lost 2 bases, and 14 bases had no gene match. Per the germline V gene, CDR1 is SEHNR and CDR2 is FQNEAQ (reference sequence). The length of the CDR3 is 19 residues. The CDR3 region has the DNA TGTGCCAGCAGCTTACGCGGACAGGGGACATCCAGGGATAACTATGGCTACACCTTC. The encoded protein is CASSLRGQGTSRDNYGYTF. Filled out from reference TRBV7-9 and TRBJ1-2, the complete variable domain reads DTGVSQNPRHKITKRGQNVTFRCDPISEHNRLYWYRQTLGQGPEFLTYFQNEAQLEKSRLLSDRFSAERPKGSFSTLEIQRTEQGDSAMYLCASSLRGQGTSRDNYGYTFGSGTRLTVV.

The chain carries TRBV7-8 and TRBJ2-4; D may be TRBD2 (5 bases). The J call may be wrong; the DNA end is better matched by TRBJ2-7. The CDR3 consists of 15 residues. The germline CDR1 and CDR2 sequences are SGHVS and FQNEAQ. CDR3 loop: CASSLGGGRIGEQYF. CDR3 sequence (DNA): TGTGCCAGCAGCTTAGGAGGAGGCAGGATCGGCGAGCAGTACTTC.

This clonotype has just a few counts. CDR3 in amino acids: CSARGGQSSYNSPLHF. The CDR3 nucleotides read TGCAGTGCTAGAGGGGGACAGAGCTCCTATAATTCACCCCTCCACTTT. The rearrangement uses TRBV20-1 and TRBJ1-6, with 7 nucleotides matching TRBD1. The CDR3 is 16 amino acids. CDR1 and CDR2 (germline): DFQATT, SNEGSKA (reference sequence). V dropped 1 base and J dropped 0; count of bases not matched to a gene: 3.